This T cell receptor (beta chain) was recovered during a study of T cells in Graves' hyperthyroidism and ophthalmopathy. Using RNA transcripts as the source, TCR beta CDR3 regions were amplified. Using the HTBI primer set, a first-round RT-PCR was run on the TCR CDR3. TCRdb re-derived calls from the multiplex PCR reads in MiXCR, one entry per CDR3 protein. The sample has almost 600,000 distinct CDR3 sequences, around 13% seen once. This clonotype showed up many times. The V and J ends lost 3 bases and 8 bases respectively, with 10 bases between them. CDR1 and CDR2 (germline): LNHDA, SQIVND (reference sequence). The CDR3 is 12 amino acids. Diagnosis rested on symptoms, serum thyroxine and TRAb, thyroid ultrasound, and orbital computed tomography. The sample, blood from the first hyperthyroidism diagnosis, precedes any ophthalmopathy symptoms.

The TCR sequence derives from a woman aged 30 to 39 with Graves' hyperthyroidism that later progressed to Graves' ophthalmopathy. The sequencing input was blood. V usage is TRBV19 and J usage is TRBJ1-2, with unresolved D. The CDR3 DNA follows: TGTGCCAGTAGTATCCGAACTGGAGGCTACACCTTC. Translation gives CASSIRTGGYTF.